This entry lists 18 T cell receptor beta chains sequenced from one sample in a study of blood T cell repertoires in COVID-19. Some clones are missing from TCRdb's copy, which holds only in-frame ones; the method was immunoSEQ multiplex PCR. The repertoire has some 140,000 clones, over 60% of them found once; the top ten carry 1.5% to 2%. Sequenced: peripheral blood. The receptors derive from a man older than 75 with acute or convalescent COVID-19.

The V and J genes are TRBV11-1 and TRBJ2-3; weak D call: TRBD2 (7 bases). Germline CDR1 reads SGHAT; CDR2 reads FQDESV (reference sequence). With 4 bases removed from V and 2 bases from J, the gap between germline ends came to 16 bases. CDR3 size: 16 residues. The CDR3 nucleotides read TGTGCCAGCAGCTCCTGGGGGGGCCGGGTCACAGATACGCAGTATTTT. It yields the protein CASSSWGGRVTDTQYF.

V usage is TRBV27 and J usage is TRBJ1-4; the D is unclear. The CDR3 sequence is 15 residues long. Germline assignment: CDR1 MNHEY and CDR2 SMNVEV (reference sequence). V was shortened by 6 bases and J by 4 bases, with 15 bases between the two germline ends. The CDR3 DNA is TGTGCCAGCAGACCCACCGGGAGGATTAATGAAAAACTGTTTTTT. This gives the protein CASRPTGRINEKLFF.

This clone was seen once. This sequence joins TRBV4-1 and TRBJ2-5; maybe TRBD1 (5 bases). Germline CDR1 and CDR2: MGHRA and YSYEKL. This CDR3 has 15 residues. V was pared by 2 bases and J by 4 bases, with 14 bases between. CDR3 protein: CASSQLQGLRETQYF. The CDR3 DNA follows: TGCGCCAGCAGCCAATTGCAGGGCTTAAGAGAGACCCAGTACTTC.

V and J are TRBV4-3 and TRBJ2-3; 7 bases line up with TRBD2. The CDR3 has 16 amino acids. The germline gives CDR1 LGHNA, CDR2 YSLEER. J was trimmed by 1 base and V by 3 bases; bases with no gene match: 7. The CDR3 sequence: CASSQGSGVGTDTQYF. The DNA of the CDR3 is TGCGCCAGCAGCCAGGGGAGCGGGGTCGGCACAGATACGCAGTATTTT.

V and J are TRBV5-1 and TRBJ2-2; D may be TRBD1 (5 bases). The ends were cut back, 5 bases at V and 3 bases at J, with 14 bases in the middle. The germline CDR1 and CDR2 sequences are SGHRS and YFSETQ. This CDR3 contains 15 residues. The CDR3 is CASRRAGLDTGELFF. Here the CDR3 DNA reads TGCGCCAGCAGAAGGGCAGGGTTGGACACCGGGGAGCTGTTTTTT.

This rearrangement joins TRBV5-1 to TRBJ1-1; weak D call: TRBD1 (5 bases). The germline V and J ends were trimmed by 4 bases and 2 bases, with 12 bases remaining between them. The CDR3 contains 14 residues. In germline, CDR1 is SGHRS, CDR2 YFSETQ. The DNA of the CDR3 is TGCGCCAGCAGCCAGGCGACAGCCAACACTGAAGCTTTCTTT. Amino acids: CASSQATANTEAFF.

This sequence joins TRBV11-1 and TRBJ1-1, with TRBD1 matching over 9 bases. CDR1 SGHAT and CDR2 FQDESV come from the germline V gene (reference sequence). V shed 5 bases and J 1 base; nucleotides not matched to a gene: 8. The CDR3 contains 16 residues. CDR3 protein: CASSPRAGQGNTEAFF. The CDR3 DNA sequence: TGTGCCAGCAGCCCCCGAGCGGGACAGGGGAACACTGAAGCTTTCTTT. Looking up the rest from reference TRBV11-1 and TRBJ1-1 gives the full variable domain: EAEVAQSPRYKITEKSQAVAFWCDPISGHATLYWYRQILGQGPELLVQFQDESVVDDSQLPKDRFSAERLKGVDSTLKIQPAELGDSAMYLCASSPRAGQGNTEAFFGQGTRLTVV.

The V call is TRBV11-2, the J call TRBJ1-2; D gene uncertain. CDR3 length: 14 residues. Germline V lookup: CDR1 SGHAT, CDR2 FQNNGV. Trimming left V 3 bases short and J 4 bases short, with 12 bases between. This CDR3 is CASSLGGRPYGYTF. Written as DNA, the CDR3 is TGTGCCAGCAGCTTGGGTGGCAGGCCCTATGGCTACACCTTC.

The genes are TRBV11-3 and TRBJ2-2; 7 bases line up with TRBD1. The ends lost 8 bases at V and 4 bases at J; junction bases unmatched: 10. Germline V gives CDR1 SGHNT, CDR2 YENEEA. The CDR3 is 15 residues long. Written as DNA, the CDR3 is TGTGCCAGCGAAGGACTGACAGGGATCACCGGGGAGCTGTTTTTT. It codes for CASEGLTGITGELFF.

The CDR3 spells CASSPAGRLGNEQFF. The CDR3 bases are TGTGCCAGCAGCCCAGCAGGGAGGCTCGGCAATGAGCAGTTCTTC. This chain links TRBV9 with TRBJ2-1, with D possibly TRBD2 on 6 matching bases. V was pared by 4 bases and J by 6 bases, with 17 bases between. The CDR3 is 15 residues long. Germline V lookup: CDR1 SGDLS, CDR2 YYNGEE.

The chain uses TRBV28 and TRBJ2-7; 16 nucleotides align to TRBD2. Per germline, CDR1 MDHEN and CDR2 SYDVKM. The CDR3 has 18 amino acids. V dropped 1 base and J dropped 5; count of bases not matched to a gene: 8. The CDR3 region is CASSLLGLAGGPPDEQYV. The DNA of the CDR3 is TGTGCCAGCAGTTTATTGGGACTAGCGGGGGGGCCTCCGGACGAGCAGTACGTC.

The chain employs TRBV11-2 and TRBJ2-5; TRBD1 agrees at 9 bases. The CDR3 runs 16 residues. J gave up 1 base and V 2 bases, and 5 bases lay outside the gene matches. The germline V gene has CDR1 SGHAT and CDR2 FQNNGV. CDR3 region: CASSLRTGDAQETQYF. Here the CDR3 DNA reads TGTGCCAGCAGCTTAAGGACAGGGGACGCCCAAGAGACCCAGTACTTC.

The chain is built from TRBV19 and TRBJ1-4; D call uncertain. Trimming shortened V by 1 base and J by 3 bases, and 9 bases separated the two germline ends. This CDR3 is 15 amino acids long. Germline CDR1 is LNHDA and CDR2 is SQIVND (reference sequence). The CDR3, as DNA: TGTGCCAGTAGTATAGGAGGCGGCCCTAATGAAAAACTGTTTTTT. Amino acids: CASSIGGGPNEKLFF.

The CDR3 loop is CASSPGQGDEQYV. The CDR3, as DNA: TGCGCCAGTTCACCGGGACAGGGGGACGAGCAGTACGTC. This chain links TRBV10-1 with TRBJ2-7, with 11 bases identical to TRBD1. CDR3 length equals 13 residues. J gave up 5 bases and V 9 bases, and 6 bases lay outside the gene matches. The V gene's germline CDR1 is WNHNN and CDR2 SYGVQD (reference sequence).

CDR3 residues: CAISSGRGEETQYF. The CDR3 DNA reads as TGTGCCATCAGTTCCGGAAGAGGAGAAGAGACCCAGTACTTC. The rearrangement joins TRBV10-3 to TRBJ2-5; D is unclear. The length of the CDR3 is 14 residues. Trimming removed 5 bases from V and 3 bases from J, with 13 bases in between. Germline assignment: CDR1 ENHRY and CDR2 SYGVKD.

The rearrangement uses TRBV4-1 and TRBJ2-5; 8 positions match TRBD1. Germline V lookup: CDR1 MGHRA, CDR2 YSYEKL. The CDR3 runs 14 residues. V lost 1 base and J lost 7; bases outside the gene matches: 5. This chain's CDR3 is CASSQGRQGSTQYF. CDR3 DNA: TGCGCCAGCAGCCAAGGACGACAGGGGTCGACCCAGTACTTC.

This rearrangement joins TRBV18 to TRBJ1-6; tentative D call: TRBD1 (6 bases). CDR3 length equals 16 residues. Trimming stripped 3 bases from V and 0 bases from J, with 9 bases between. Looked up from germline, CDR1 is KGHSH and CDR2 is LQKENI. The CDR3, as DNA: TGTGCCAGCTCACCGCAACAGGGCTCCTATAATTCACCCCTCCACTTT. Encoded protein: CASSPQQGSYNSPLHF.

This chain's CDR3 is CASSIGGRGTQYF. As DNA, the CDR3 is TGTGCCAGTAGTATAGGTGGAAGAGGGACCCAGTACTTC. The chain is built from TRBV19 and TRBJ2-5, with D hard to call. Germline lookup yields CDR1 LNHDA and CDR2 SQIVND (reference sequence). This CDR3 has 13 amino acids. Trimming pared 1 base from V and 7 bases from J, leaving 10 bases between.